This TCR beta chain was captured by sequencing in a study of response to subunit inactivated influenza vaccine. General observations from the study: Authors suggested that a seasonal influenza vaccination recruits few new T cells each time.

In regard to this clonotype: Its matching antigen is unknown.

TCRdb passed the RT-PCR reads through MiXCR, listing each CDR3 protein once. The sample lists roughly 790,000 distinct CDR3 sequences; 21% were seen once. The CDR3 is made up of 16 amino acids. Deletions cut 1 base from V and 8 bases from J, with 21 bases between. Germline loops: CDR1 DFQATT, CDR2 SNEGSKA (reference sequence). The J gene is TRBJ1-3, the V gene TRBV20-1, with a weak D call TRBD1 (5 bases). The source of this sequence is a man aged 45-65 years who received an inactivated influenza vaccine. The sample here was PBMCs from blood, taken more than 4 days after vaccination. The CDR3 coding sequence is TGCAGTGCTAGAGGGGATCATTCCCGGGGCGCAGACACCATATATTTT. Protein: CSARGDHSRGADTIYF.